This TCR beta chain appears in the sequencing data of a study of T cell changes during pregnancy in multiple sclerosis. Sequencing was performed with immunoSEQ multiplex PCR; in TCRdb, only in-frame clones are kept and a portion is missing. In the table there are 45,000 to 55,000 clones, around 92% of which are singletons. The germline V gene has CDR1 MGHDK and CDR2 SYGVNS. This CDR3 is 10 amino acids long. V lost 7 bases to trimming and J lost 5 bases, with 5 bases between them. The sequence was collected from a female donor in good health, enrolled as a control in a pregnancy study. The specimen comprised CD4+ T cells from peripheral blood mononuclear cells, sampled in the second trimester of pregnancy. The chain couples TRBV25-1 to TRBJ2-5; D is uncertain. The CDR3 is CASIEETQYF. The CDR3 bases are TGTGCCAGCATCGAGGAGACCCAGTACTTC. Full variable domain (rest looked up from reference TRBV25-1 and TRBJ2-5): EADIYQTPRYLVIGTGKKITLECSQTMGHDKMYWYQQDPGMELHLIHYSYGVNSTEKGDLSSESTVSRIRTEHFPLTLESARPSHTSQYLCASIEETQYFGPGTRLLVL.